This T cell receptor (beta chain) is drawn from a study of blood T cell repertoires in COVID-19 (TCRdb year 2020). Background on the whole study: The collaborator samples originated in the United States, Italy and Spain and spanned the acute and convalescent phases of COVID-19. Where available, HLA class I and class II types were taken from metadata supplied by the sample provider and were not determined by assay-based typing. The repertoires were released in a freely available public database meant as a resource for research on the immune response to SARS-CoV-2. Samples came from the ongoing ImmuneRACE study (first 160 participants) plus 1,254 subjects from 6 global collaborators. The prospective study material was composed of cDNA or gDNA derived from T cells, B-cell-depleted T cells, or PBMCs. The dataset comprised deeply sampled blood TCRbeta repertoires from subjects exposed to, actively infected with, or recovered from COVID-19. Sample metadata almost always included a de-identified subject ID, COVID-19 status, age in years and sex. Study-level results and caveats: How much clinical and demographic metadata was included differed by source and by participant, and the metadata was provided uncurated.

TCRbeta CDR3 regions were amplified from genomic DNA using the immunoSEQ Assay, a bias-controlled multiplex PCR. The paper's data handling went like this. Within the assay, amplification of reference gene primers was used to estimate how many nucleated cells each sample contained. To quantify the absolute abundance of each unique TCRbeta CDR3 rearrangement, sequence reads were collapsed and filtered. For each sample, productive Simpson clonality was calculated as the square root of Simpson's diversity index over productive rearrangements. TCRdb re-hosts the immuneACCESS table, in-frame sequences only. Its copies lack some clones; in the studies checked, an unresolved V gene accounts for under half of them, and the cause for the rest is not known. From that table come the V and J calls and clone size; the DNA was used to work out D and trimming. This sample comprises 150,000 to 200,000 clones, approximately 87% of them detected only once. Together, the top ten hold approximately 0.88% of the sample.

Notes on this clone: The target of this receptor is not known. No per-base quality is available; no much larger clone lies one base away.

Samples from volunteer blood donors who had recovered from COVID-19 were contributed by a second Seattle source. Whole blood was collected in K2EDTA tubes by collaborating institutions according to the institutions' own protocols. For TCRbeta analysis, collaborators shipped samples as frozen whole blood, isolated PBMCs, or DNA extracted from either of those sample types. The germline V gene gives CDR1 as MNHEY and CDR2 as SVGEGT. The CDR3 contains 16 residues, cysteine and phenylalanine counted. Of the read, only the CDR3 DNA is kept; its 48 bases are in frame from base 1. Trimming accounts for 4 bases at V and 8 bases at J, while the number of junction bases matched to no gene is 10.

The chain is encoded by TRBV6-2 or TRBV6-3 joined to TRBJ2-1; 11 bases in between match TRBD2. Sequencing used peripheral blood. The clonotype was recovered from a woman aged 18-29 years who had recovered from COVID-19. CDR3 reads: CASSFERPGLADEQFF. The DNA sequence is as follows: TGTGCCAGCAGTTTTGAAAGACCGGGACTAGCGGATGAGCAGTTCTTC.